Below are 29 T cell receptor beta chains sequenced from a single sample in a study of blood T cell repertoires in COVID-19. Sequencing was performed with immunoSEQ multiplex PCR; in TCRdb, only in-frame clones are kept and a portion is missing. The table shows 53,000 or so clones, with over 85% occurring only once. Sequenced input: peripheral blood. Receptor source: a man older than 75 with acute or convalescent COVID-19.

The chain couples TRBV15 to TRBJ1-1; TRBD1 agrees at 8 bases. The CDR3 has 16 residues. Germline V gives CDR1 LNHNV, CDR2 YYDKDF (reference sequence). The V and J ends lost 2 bases and 0 bases, in that order; junction bases with no gene match: 5. This CDR3 is CATSRPRTGMNTEAFF. As DNA, the CDR3 is TGTGCCACCAGCAGACCGAGGACAGGGATGAACACTGAAGCTTTCTTT.

The chain is built from TRBV11-2 and TRBJ2-7; TRBD2 matches 8 bases. The germline V gene has CDR1 SGHAT and CDR2 FQNNGV. The CDR3 loop spans 14 amino acids. J was trimmed by 3 bases and V by 5 bases; bases with no gene match: 6. The CDR3 nucleotides are TGTGCCAGCAGCCCTGGCGGGGGGCTCTACGAGCAGTACTTC. Its protein is CASSPGGGLYEQYF.

V and J are TRBV30 and TRBJ2-3; 13 bases agree with TRBD2. V lost 4 bases, J lost 5 bases, and 3 bases stayed unmatched. Germline V lookup: CDR1 GTSNPN, CDR2 SVGIG (reference sequence). The CDR3 has 14 amino acids. In DNA form, the CDR3 reads TGTGCCTGGAAACTAGCGGGGGGGCGAGATACGCAGTATTTT. It encodes CAWKLAGGRDTQYF. Looking up the rest from reference TRBV30 and TRBJ2-3 gives the full variable domain: SQTIHQWPATLVQPVGSPLSLECTVEGTSNPNLYWYRQAAGRGLQLLFYSVGIGQISSEVPQNLSASRPQDRQFILSSKKLLLSDSGFYLCAWKLAGGRDTQYFGPGTRLTVL.

The chain carries TRBV25-1 and TRBJ2-3, with D possibly TRBD1 on 5 matching bases. Trimming cost V 4 bases and J 0 bases, with 14 bases left between them. The CDR3 consists of 16 residues. Germline values: CDR1 MGHDK, CDR2 SYGVNS. CDR3: CASSGGLATSTDTQYF. For the CDR3, the DNA is TGTGCCAGCAGTGGGGGCCTGGCTACTAGCACAGATACGCAGTATTTT.

The V and J genes are TRBV10-3 and TRBJ1-1; no firm D call. The germline V gene has CDR1 ENHRY and CDR2 SYGVKD. V lost 2 bases and J lost 0, with 7 bases in between. This CDR3 has 14 amino acids. The CDR3 coding sequence is TGTGCCATCAGTGAGGGCCAGATGAACACTGAAGCTTTCTTT. Translating gives CAISEGQMNTEAFF.

V gene TRBV29-1 combines with J gene TRBJ1-4, with 9 positions matching TRBD1. CDR1 SQVTM and CDR2 ANQGSEA come from the germline V gene. This CDR3 is built from 13 residues. V was clipped by 7 bases and J by 8 bases; unmatched bases: 8. The CDR3 sequence: CSAYTGGWEKLFF. The DNA of the CDR3 is TGCAGCGCCTATACAGGGGGCTGGGAAAAACTGTTTTTT.

The chain recombines TRBV2 with TRBJ2-5, with D possibly being TRBD2 (7 bases). The ends were cut back, 7 bases at V and 10 bases at J, with 22 bases in the middle. The CDR3 covers 14 residues. Germline V CDR1 and CDR2: SNHLY, FYNNEI. The chain's CDR3 is CASMPSRGAAFQYF. The CDR3 DNA follows: TGTGCCAGCATGCCATCCCGGGGGGCGGCCTTCCAGTACTTC.

V gene TRBV2 combines with J gene TRBJ1-5, with a tentative D call TRBD1 (5 bases). Germline loops: CDR1 SNHLY, CDR2 FYNNEI. Between the trimmed V and J ends, which lost 8 bases and 7 bases, there was a span of 15 bases. The CDR3 extends over 13 amino acids. CDR3 region: CASQPGTGQPQHF. The CDR3 DNA follows: TGTGCCAGCCAACCGGGGACTGGACAGCCCCAGCATTTT.

The V and J genes are TRBV19 and TRBJ2-6, with D possibly TRBD1 on 5 matching bases. In germline, CDR1 is LNHDA, CDR2 SQIVND (reference sequence). Trimming pared 2 bases from V and 2 bases from J, leaving 13 bases between. This CDR3 is 17 amino acids long. Written as DNA, the CDR3 is TGTGCCAGTAGTATAAAATATCAGGGTGCTGGGGCCAACGTCCTGACTTTC. Protein sequence: CASSIKYQGAGANVLTF.

V usage is TRBV5-1 and J usage is TRBJ2-3; tentative D call: TRBD1 (5 bases). The CDR3 has 15 residues. V shed 0 bases and J shed 4 bases, with 12 bases lying between them. Per germline, CDR1 SGHRS and CDR2 YFSETQ. The CDR3 sequence: CASSLEGSAPDTQYF. CDR3 nucleotides: TGCGCCAGCAGCTTGGAGGGGTCCGCCCCAGATACGCAGTATTTT.

J is TRBJ1-1 and V is TRBV7-3; D possibly corresponds to TRBD1 (6 bases). Trimming removed 0 bases from V and 1 base from J, with 9 bases in between. Germline CDR1 reads SGHTA; CDR2 reads FQGTGA. The CDR3 loop spans 15 amino acids. The CDR3 spells CASSLTPTGNTEAFF. As DNA, the CDR3 is TGTGCCAGCAGCTTAACACCGACAGGGAACACTGAAGCTTTCTTT.

The J gene is TRBJ1-4, the V gene TRBV5-1; 8 bases match TRBD1. The CDR3 consists of 16 residues. V trimming: 0 bases; J trimming: 1 base; junction bases outside the gene matches: 2. CDR1 SGHRS and CDR2 YFSETQ come from the germline V gene. CDR3 DNA sequence: TGCGCCAGCAGCTTGGCAGGGGGCGTAACTAATGAAAAACTGTTTTTT. The encoded protein is CASSLAGGVTNEKLFF.

The chain recombines TRBV7-2 with TRBJ2-3; the D is unclear. Trimming pared 6 bases from V and 5 bases from J, leaving 12 bases between. This CDR3 has 13 amino acids. Germline V gene lookup returns CDR1 SGHTA and CDR2 FQGNSA. CDR3 coding DNA: TGTGCCAGCAGTCTCTCCCGCGGAGATACGCAGTATTTT. This encodes CASSLSRGDTQYF.

The rearrangement links TRBV5-1 to TRBJ2-3; 9 bases line up with TRBD2. The J segment lost 2 bases and the V segment lost 7 bases, leaving 8 bases of the junction unmatched. The CDR3 loop spans 15 amino acids. CDR1 and CDR2 (germline): SGHRS, YFSETQ. This CDR3 reads CASSKRTSATDTQYF. DNA of the CDR3: TGCGCCAGCTCTAAAAGGACTAGCGCCACAGATACGCAGTATTTT.

CDR3 sequence: CASSLGGTGWNGYTF. The CDR3 nucleotides read TGTGCCAGCAGTTTAGGAGGGACAGGGTGGAATGGCTACACCTTC. The V and J genes are TRBV6-5 and TRBJ1-2, with TRBD1 matching 9 bases. From germline, CDR1 is MNHEY and CDR2 SVGAGI. CDR3 size: 15 residues. After removal of 4 bases from V and 6 bases from J, the junction contained 9 bases not matched to a gene.

CDR3 DNA: TGTGCCAGCGGCGGGGTGAGGCAGCCCCAGCATTTT. Protein sequence: CASGGVRQPQHF. This rearrangement joins TRBV19 to TRBJ1-5; D uncertain. CDR3 size: 12 residues. Germline CDR1 is LNHDA and CDR2 is SQIVND (reference sequence). V dropped 9 bases and J dropped 7 bases, with 13 bases sitting between them.

The rearrangement uses TRBV5-1 and TRBJ2-7; 12 nucleotides align to TRBD2. Germline V CDR1 and CDR2: SGHRS, YFSETQ. V dropped 0 bases and J dropped 0; count of bases not matched to a gene: 4. The CDR3 contains 17 residues. The DNA for the CDR3 is TGCGCCAGCAGCTTGGAGACTAGCGGGGGTAGCTCCTACGAGCAGTACTTC. Translation: CASSLETSGGSSYEQYF.

This chain's CDR3 is CATSRDQGASGGPVRAQYF. CDR3 nucleotide sequence: TGTGCCACCAGCAGAGATCAGGGGGCTAGCGGGGGACCGGTTCGGGCCCAGTACTTC. V usage is TRBV15 and J usage is TRBJ2-5; 10 bases fit TRBD2. Losses at the gene ends were 0 bases for V and 9 bases for J; bases not matched to a gene: 19. This CDR3 comprises 19 residues. Germline CDR1 is LNHNV and CDR2 is YYDKDF (reference sequence). Using reference TRBV15 and TRBJ2-5 for the parts outside the CDR3, the full variable domain is DAMVIQNPRYQVTQFGKPVTLSCSQTLNHNVMYWYQQKSSQAPKLLFHYYDKDFNNEADTPDNFQSRRPNTSFCFLDIRSPGLGDTAMYLCATSRDQGASGGPVRAQYFGPGTRLLVL.

The genes are TRBV5-6 and TRBJ2-3; 7 bases are shared with TRBD1. Germline values: CDR1 SGHDT, CDR2 YYEEEE. Trimming removed 0 bases from V and 4 bases from J; junction bases left unmatched: 5. The CDR3 extends over 15 amino acids. Written as DNA, the CDR3 is TGTGCCAGCAGCTTGGACAGGGGCTTGGCAGATACGCAGTATTTT. Residues: CASSLDRGLADTQYF.

CDR3 amino acids: CASSPDINTEAFF. The CDR3 DNA sequence: TGTGCCAGCAGCCCCGACATAAACACTGAAGCTTTCTTT. The chain couples TRBV9 to TRBJ1-1; D gene ambiguous. Germline V gene sequence: CDR1 SGDLS, CDR2 YYNGEE. Trimming removed 4 bases at V and 2 bases at J, with 9 bases between. The CDR3 loop spans 13 amino acids. Complete variable domain (other parts from reference TRBV9 and TRBJ1-1): DSGVTQTPKHLITATGQRVTLRCSPRSGDLSVYWYQQSLDQGLQFLIQYYNGEERAKGNILERFSAQQFPDLHSELNLSSLELGDSALYFCASSPDINTEAFFGQGTRLTVV.

The V and J genes are TRBV5-1 and TRBJ1-5; possibly TRBD1 for D (5 bases). The CDR3 extends over 15 amino acids. Trimming left V 0 bases short and J 5 bases short, with 12 bases between. Germline CDR1 is SGHRS and CDR2 is YFSETQ. The CDR3 DNA reads TGCGCCAGCAGCTTGGCAGGTAGGGGCGATCAGCCCCAGCATTTT. Translating it yields CASSLAGRGDQPQHF.

V is TRBV14 and J is TRBJ2-7; TRBD2 matches at 9 bases. The CDR3 is made up of 13 amino acids. Losses at the gene ends were 5 bases for V and 6 bases for J; bases not matched to a gene: 5. Germline values: CDR1 SGHDN, CDR2 FVKESK. Written as DNA, the CDR3 is TGTGCCAGCAGCGCGACTAGCGGCTCCGAGCAGTACTTC. This codes for CASSATSGSEQYF. Complete variable domain (other parts from reference TRBV14 and TRBJ2-7): EAGVTQFPSHSVIEKGQTVTLRCDPISGHDNLYWYRRVMGKEIKFLLHFVKESKQDESGMPNNRFLAERTGGTYSTLKVQPAELEDSGVYFCASSATSGSEQYFGPGTRLTVT.

The chain links TRBV4-1 to TRBJ2-5; tentatively, D is TRBD1 (5 bases). This CDR3 has 16 residues. Germline V CDR1 and CDR2: MGHRA, YSYEKL. V was trimmed by 0 bases and J by 5 bases, leaving 16 bases between them. The CDR3 nucleotides read TGCGCCAGCAGCCAAGACAGGGCCGGCGCTGGGGAGACCCAGTACTTC. Protein sequence: CASSQDRAGAGETQYF.

The genes are TRBV19 and TRBJ1-4, with D unclear. Germline V gives CDR1 LNHDA, CDR2 SQIVND (reference sequence). Trimming stripped 7 bases from V and 10 bases from J, with 16 bases between. This CDR3 is 13 amino acids long. The CDR3 sequence: CASTGGYRGKLFF. The CDR3 bases are TGTGCCAGTACTGGCGGGTACCGGGGAAAACTGTTTTTT.

The genes are TRBV9 and TRBJ1-4, with D maybe TRBD1 (5 bases). V lost 0 bases to trimming and J lost 5 bases, with 11 bases between them. This CDR3 has 15 amino acids. CDR1 SGDLS and CDR2 YYNGEE come from the germline V gene. CDR3 bases: TGTGCCAGCAGCGTAGACCAGGGTGACAATGAAAAACTGTTTTTT. Translation gives CASSVDQGDNEKLFF.

This chain links TRBV5-1 with TRBJ2-2, with D possibly matching TRBD2 (5 bases). CDR1 and CDR2 (germline): SGHRS, YFSETQ. V lost 3 bases and J 6 bases, leaving 12 bases between the germline ends. The CDR3 totals 14 residues. CDR3 coding DNA: TGCGCCAGCAGCTGGCGGACTCTCGCCGGGGAGCTGTTTTTT. Encoded protein: CASSWRTLAGELFF. Using reference TRBV5-1 and TRBJ2-2 for the parts outside the CDR3, the full variable domain is KAGVTQTPRYLIKTRGQQVTLSCSPISGHRSVSWYQQTPGQGLQFLFEYFSETQRNKGNFPGRFSGRQFSNSRSEMNVSTLELGDSALYLCASSWRTLAGELFFGEGSRLTVL.

The chain employs TRBV30 and TRBJ2-1; D perhaps matches TRBD1 (5 bases). Looked up from germline, CDR1 is GTSNPN and CDR2 is SVGIG (reference sequence). Deletions cut 0 bases from V and 7 bases from J, with 13 bases between. The CDR3 spans 14 residues. The CDR3 nucleotides are TGTGCCTGGAGTGTAATTGGGGCGTATAATGAGCAGTTCTTC. Residues: CAWSVIGAYNEQFF.

This chain joins TRBV6-5 and TRBJ1-4; 9 bases match TRBD1. The CDR3 is 15 amino acids. The ends lost 0 bases at V and 8 bases at J; junction bases unmatched: 4. Germline V gene sequence: CDR1 MNHEY, CDR2 SVGAGI. CDR3 sequence reads: CASSYSPGQGEKLFF. CDR3 nucleotides: TGTGCCAGCAGTTACTCTCCGGGACAGGGAGAAAAACTGTTTTTT.

The J gene is TRBJ1-2, the V gene TRBV10-3; 8 nucleotides agree with TRBD1. Trimming removed 6 bases from V and 5 bases from J; junction bases left unmatched: 8. Germline lookup yields CDR1 ENHRY and CDR2 SYGVKD. CDR3 length: 14 amino acids. The chain's CDR3 is CAIRLTGERYGYTF. For the CDR3, the DNA is TGTGCCATCAGACTGACAGGGGAAAGATATGGCTACACCTTC.